The 29 T cell receptor beta chains given below trace back to one sample, sequenced in a study of T cell repertoires in cytomegalovirus infection. A single record per CDR3 protein comes from TCRdb applying MiXCR to the reads. The table includes about 530,000 distinct CDR3 sequences, around a quarter detected once. Input material: PBMCs. The receptors shown here come from a human donor in good health (CMV status not recorded). Some clones in this sample may be carry-over from other donors' samples.

A few counts support this clonotype. The chain uses TRBV10-2 and TRBJ2-1, with 12 nucleotides matching TRBD2. The CDR3 spans 16 residues. Germline CDR1 is WSHSY and CDR2 is SAAADI. Trimming removed 6 bases from V and 7 bases from J; junction bases left unmatched: 10. The CDR3, as DNA: TGCGCCAGCAGCGGAACTGGGACTAGCGGGCAGAATGAGCAGTTCTTC. Protein sequence: CASSGTGTSGQNEQFF.

Regarding this clonotype: The CDR3 does not end in the conserved phenylalanine or tryptophan, so this is likely a read error. The gene calls are TRBV4-1 and TRBJ2-1; D remains unclear. The germline CDR1 and CDR2 sequences are MGHRA and YSYEKL. The CDR3 runs to 16 residues. Deletions cut 3 bases from V and 0 bases from J, with 12 bases between. The CDR3 nucleotides are TGCGCCAGCAGCCAGGTACCTACCAGCTCCTACAATGAGCAGTTCTCC. As protein: CASSQVPTSSYNEQFS.

The V and J genes are TRBV7-2 and TRBJ2-1, with D unresolved. Germline assignment: CDR1 SGHTA and CDR2 FQGNSA. The length of the CDR3 is 15 residues. Trimming cost V 5 bases and J 0 bases, with 11 bases left between them. The CDR3 region is CASSLSISSYNEQFF. The CDR3 bases are TGTGCCAGCAGCCTCAGTATAAGCTCCTACAATGAGCAGTTCTTC.

This clonotype was observed a handful of times. The chain is built from TRBV6-1 and TRBJ1-1; D is perhaps TRBD1 (6 bases). The V end was cut by 6 bases, the J end by 7 bases, with 15 bases between. Germline CDR1 MNHNS, CDR2 SASEGT. CDR3 length: 13 residues. This CDR3 reads CASSLRGELEAFF. The CDR3 DNA sequence: TGTGCCAGCAGCCTAAGGGGGGAACTTGAAGCTTTCTTT.

The sample holds a few counts of this clonotype. The chain is built from TRBV25-1 and TRBJ2-6; perhaps TRBD2 as D (5 bases). The germline CDR1 and CDR2 sequences are MGHDK and SYGVNS. V lost 10 bases to trimming and J lost 1 base, with 11 bases between them. The length of the CDR3 is 14 residues. The CDR3 loop is CATTGKSGANVLTF. For the CDR3, the DNA is TGTGCCACCACGGGGAAATCTGGGGCCAACGTCCTGACTTTC.

This clonotype was observed many times. In DNA, the CDR3 is TGTGCCAGCAGCAAAAACAATGAGCAGTTCTTC. Translated, it gives CASSKNNEQFF. The chain uses TRBV7-2 and TRBJ2-1; unclear D gene. The ends were cut back, 5 bases at V and 5 bases at J, with 4 bases in the middle. The CDR3 totals 11 residues. Germline assignment: CDR1 SGHTA and CDR2 FQGNSA.

This clonotype was found a few times. The chain carries TRBV4-3 and TRBJ2-5; TRBD2 agrees at 8 bases. The CDR3 loop spans 16 amino acids. Germline V CDR1 and CDR2: LGHNA, YSLEER. With 1 base clipped from V and 5 bases from J, the junction kept 9 bases outside the gene matches. In DNA form, the CDR3 reads TGCGCCAGCAGCCAAGCCGCGGGGGGCCGGACGGAGACCCAGTACTTC. It is translated as CASSQAAGGRTETQYF.

The chain uses TRBV2 and TRBJ1-4, with D tentatively TRBD1 (6 bases). This CDR3 is built from 15 residues. Germline-derived CDR1 and CDR2 are SNHLY and FYNNEI. Between the trimmed V and J ends, which lost 7 bases and 8 bases, there was a span of 20 bases. CDR3 DNA sequence: TGTGCCAGCACCATAACAGGGTCAGTAGGAGAAAAACTGTTTTTT. This gives the protein CASTITGSVGEKLFF.

The chain is built from TRBV6-2 or TRBV6-3 and TRBJ2-1, with TRBD1 as a possible D gene (6 bases). Germline CDR1 MNHEY, CDR2 SVGEGT. The CDR3 is made up of 13 amino acids. V was pared by 7 bases and J by 7 bases, with 14 bases between. CDR3 sequence: CASTGQGWNEQFF. The CDR3 DNA sequence: TGTGCCAGCACGGGGCAGGGGTGGAATGAGCAGTTCTTC.

This clonotype was seen a handful of times. The J gene is TRBJ1-1, the V gene TRBV12-3 or TRBV12-4; 9 bases map to TRBD1. The CDR3 contains 15 residues. Unmatched junction bases numbered 7, after V lost 2 bases and J lost 6 bases. CDR3 DNA sequence: TGTGCCAGCAGTTTATCGGGACAGGGTGACGCTGAAGCTTTCTTT. This translates into CASSLSGQGDAEAFF.

The chain employs TRBV6-2 or TRBV6-3 and TRBJ1-2, with D unclear. V lost 9 bases, J lost 7 bases, and 27 bases lay in between. Per germline, CDR1 MNHEY and CDR2 SVGEGT. This CDR3 region has 16 residues. The CDR3 nucleotides are TGTGCCAGTATTCCTCGCGGCGACCTCAATGTGGGTGGCTACACCTTC. The encoded protein is CASIPRGDLNVGGYTF.

This clonotype has just a few counts. The gene calls are TRBV10-3 and TRBJ1-4; possibly TRBD1 for D (6 bases). The V gene lost 6 bases and the J gene lost 0 bases, with 8 bases spanning the gap. CDR1 and CDR2 (germline): ENHRY, SYGVKD. CDR3 length: 14 residues. CDR3 DNA sequence: TGTGCCATCAGCCGGACAGCAACTAATGAAAAACTGTTTTTT. This codes for CAISRTATNEKLFF.

This clonotype was observed a handful of times. The CDR3 reads CASSLNSHSNQPQHF. DNA of the CDR3: TGTGCCAGCAGCTTAAACAGTCATAGCAATCAGCCCCAGCATTTT. The rearrangement joins TRBV7-2 to TRBJ1-5; D remains ambiguous. Deletions cut 2 bases from V and 0 bases from J, with 8 bases between. This CDR3 has 15 residues. The germline V gene encodes CDR1 SGHTA and CDR2 FQGNSA.

The chain links TRBV7-2 to TRBJ1-4; a weak D match, TRBD1 (6 bases). V gave up 5 bases and J gave up 7 bases, with 20 bases separating them. The germline CDR1 and CDR2 sequences are SGHTA and FQGNSA. This CDR3 is built from 16 residues. For the CDR3, the DNA is TGTGCCAGCAGCCCCCAGGGGTCAGCAGTTGGTGAAAAACTGTTTTTT. Its translation is CASSPQGSAVGEKLFF.

Notes on this clonotype: This may arise from a read error, as a much more abundant clone is one base away. The CDR3 is CASSLSLAGDTDTQYF. The CDR3 nucleotides are TGTGCCAGCAGCTTATCTCTAGCGGGAGACACAGATACGCAGTATTTT. The chain uses TRBV7-2 and TRBJ2-3, with 10 bases that match TRBD2. Germline-derived CDR1 and CDR2 are SGHTA and FQGNSA. Unmatched junction bases numbered 4, after V lost 2 bases and J lost 2 bases. This CDR3 spans 16 amino acids.

This clonotype showed up just a few times. J is TRBJ1-1 and V is TRBV6-6, with a weak D call TRBD1 (5 bases). Germline values: CDR1 MNHNY, CDR2 SVGAGI (reference sequence). The CDR3 runs to 13 residues. The V and J ends lost 5 bases and 10 bases respectively, with 17 bases between them. CDR3 region: CASSLTGTQGAFF. The CDR3 DNA follows: TGTGCCAGCAGTCTCACCGGGACCCAGGGAGCTTTCTTT.

The rearrangement joins TRBV9 to TRBJ2-5; tentatively, D is TRBD1 (6 bases). Germline CDR1 reads SGDLS; CDR2 reads YYNGEE. CDR3 length: 16 amino acids. V lost 3 bases to trimming and J lost 1 base, with 16 bases between them. Here the CDR3 reads CASSASWTDLQETQYF. CDR3 sequence (DNA): TGTGCCAGCAGCGCCTCTTGGACAGACCTCCAAGAGACCCAGTACTTC.

This clonotype was observed a handful of times. The chain is built from TRBV4-1 and TRBJ1-2, with D possibly TRBD1 on 5 matching bases. V was cut by 6 bases and J by 2 bases, with 16 bases left in between. The CDR3 length is 15 residues. CDR1 and CDR2 from the germline V gene are MGHRA and YSYEKL. The CDR3 loop is CASSSFGGINYGYTF. The CDR3 DNA follows: TGCGCCAGCAGTTCATTCGGGGGGATCAACTATGGCTACACCTTC.

The chain joins TRBV11-3 to TRBJ2-7; 11 positions match TRBD2. The germline gives CDR1 SGHNT, CDR2 YENEEA. V was clipped by 1 base and J by 3 bases; unmatched bases: 5. The CDR3 totals 16 residues. Here the CDR3 reads CASSLGSLAGGYEQYV. CDR3 sequence (DNA): TGTGCCAGCAGCTTAGGTAGCCTAGCGGGAGGCTACGAGCAGTACGTC.

This clonotype was counted only a few times. The chain joins TRBV20-1 to TRBJ2-1; D perhaps matches TRBD2 (6 bases). Trimming pared 0 bases from V and 5 bases from J, leaving 17 bases between. CDR1 and CDR2 from the germline V gene are DFQATT and SNEGSKA (reference sequence). The length of the CDR3 is 16 residues. CDR3 protein: CSARDGRGGGNNEQFF. In DNA form, the CDR3 reads TGCAGTGCTAGAGATGGTCGGGGAGGCGGTAACAATGAGCAGTTCTTC.

The gene calls are TRBV6-8 and TRBJ2-5, with a possible D match to TRBD1 (5 bases). Germline CDR1 and CDR2: MNHGY and SAAAGT. This CDR3 has 14 amino acids. V lost 2 bases and J 4 bases, leaving 11 bases between the germline ends. CDR3 residues: CASSYRGLAETQYF. The CDR3 DNA reads TGTGCCAGCAGTTACAGGGGATTAGCAGAGACCCAGTACTTC.

This clonotype was seen more than once but under ten times. CDR3 sequence: CASSFRLAGGLDEQFF. As DNA, the CDR3 is TGTGCCAGCAGCTTTAGGCTAGCGGGAGGTCTCGATGAGCAGTTCTTC. The V and J genes are TRBV5-4 and TRBJ2-1; TRBD2 matches at 11 bases. From germline, CDR1 is SGHNT and CDR2 YYREEE (reference sequence). J lost 8 bases, V lost 2 bases, and 9 bases had no gene match. The CDR3 extends over 16 amino acids. The full variable domain, in which reference TRBV5-4 and TRBJ2-1 provide the parts outside the CDR3, is ETGVTQSPTHLIKTRGQQVTLRCSSQSGHNTVSWYQQALGQGPQFIFQYYREEENGRGNFPPRFSGLQFPNYSSELNVNALELDDSALYLCASSFRLAGGLDEQFFGPGTRLTVL.

V usage is TRBV28 and J usage is TRBJ1-5; D is unclear. The CDR3 has 17 amino acids. Germline CDR1 reads MDHEN; CDR2 reads SYDVKM. V lost 1 base to trimming and J lost 10 bases, with 23 bases between them. The CDR3 nucleotides are TGTGCCAGCAGTTTATCATTCTTTCGGCCAAATCAGCATCCCCAGCATTTT. It codes for CASSLSFFRPNQHPQHF.

This clonotype turned up a few times. The chain uses TRBV30 and TRBJ2-5, with 10 bases lining up with TRBD1. The CDR3 has 15 residues. CDR1 GTSNPN and CDR2 SVGIG come from the germline V gene (reference sequence). V lost 3 bases and J lost 4; bases outside the gene matches: 8. CDR3 loop: CAWSPSGQGRETQYF. The CDR3 nucleotides read TGTGCCTGGAGCCCTTCGGGACAGGGGCGAGAGACCCAGTACTTC.

This clonotype has only one observation. V gene TRBV5-1 combines with J gene TRBJ2-7, with D possibly TRBD1 on 6 matching bases. The germline V gene encodes CDR1 SGHRS and CDR2 YFSETQ. V lost 1 base and J 0 bases, leaving 17 bases between the germline ends. This CDR3 comprises 17 residues. CDR3 sequence reads: CASSLRVGRGSSYEQYF. CDR3 DNA sequence: TGCGCCAGCAGCTTGAGGGTCGGAAGGGGGAGCTCCTACGAGCAGTACTTC.

This sequence joins TRBV10-3 and TRBJ2-6; D gene ambiguous. Germline-derived CDR1 and CDR2 are ENHRY and SYGVKD. V was clipped by 3 bases and J by 0 bases, with 15 bases between them. The CDR3 contains 18 residues. CDR3 nucleotide sequence: TGTGCCATCAGTGAATTCGGCGGACCCTACTCTGGGGCCAACGTCCTGACTTTC. Translated: CAISEFGGPYSGANVLTF.

The chain couples TRBV28 to TRBJ1-1, with D tentatively TRBD1 (5 bases). The V end lost 8 bases, the J end lost 1 base, and 17 bases lay between the germline ends. Germline values: CDR1 MDHEN, CDR2 SYDVKM. The CDR3 is 15 residues long. CDR3 sequence (DNA): TGTGCCAGCCCCAGGGTAGTGGGGGGGAACACTGAAGCTTTCTTT. Encoded protein: CASPRVVGGNTEAFF.

The genes are TRBV5-4 and TRBJ2-5; 12 bases agree with TRBD2. The CDR3 has 16 residues. Germline V gives CDR1 SGHNT, CDR2 YYREEE (reference sequence). V lost 4 bases, J lost 7 bases, and 11 bases stayed unmatched. CDR3 amino acids: CASSEPGASGRGTQYF. The DNA for the CDR3 is TGTGCCAGCAGCGAACCCGGAGCTAGCGGGAGGGGGACCCAGTACTTC.

The chain combines TRBV10-2 with TRBJ1-2; no definite D call. Germline CDR1 reads WSHSY; CDR2 reads SAAADI. The germline V and J ends were trimmed by 3 bases and 0 bases, with 8 bases remaining between them. This CDR3 region has 14 residues. The DNA of the CDR3 is TGCGCCAGCAGTGACGCAGATACTAACTATGGCTACACCTTC. It specifies CASSDADTNYGYTF.